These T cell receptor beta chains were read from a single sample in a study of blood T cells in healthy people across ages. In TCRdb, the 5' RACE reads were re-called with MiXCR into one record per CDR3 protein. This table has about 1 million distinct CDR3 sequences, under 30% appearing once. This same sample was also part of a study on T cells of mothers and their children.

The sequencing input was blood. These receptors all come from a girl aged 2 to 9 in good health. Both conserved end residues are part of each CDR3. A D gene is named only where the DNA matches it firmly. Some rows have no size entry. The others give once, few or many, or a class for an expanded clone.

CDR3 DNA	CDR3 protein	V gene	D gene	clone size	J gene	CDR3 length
TGCGCCAGCAGCCAAGATAGGGGGTCTTCTGGAAACACCATATATTTT	CASSQDRGSSGNTIYF	TRBV4-3	-	few	TRBJ1-3	16
TGCAGCGCCCCTGGGGTGGAGACCCAGTACTTC	CSAPGVETQYF	TRBV29-1	-	few	TRBJ2-5	11
TGTGCCACCGTGGGGGGGGACATTCAGTACTTC	CATVGGDIQYF	TRBV10-3	TRBD2	-	TRBJ2-4	11
TGTGCCAGCAAGGGACAGACTGGCTATGGCTACACCTTC	CASKGQTGYGYTF	TRBV11-3	TRBD1	few	TRBJ1-2	13
TGTGCCAGCAGCGCAAAGATCTGGAACGCAGGAGAGACCCAGTACTTC	CASSAKIWNAGETQYF	TRBV7-2	-	-	TRBJ2-5	16
TGTGCCAGCAGTGAAGGGGGTGAGGGAAACACCATATATTTT	CASSEGGEGNTIYF	TRBV12-3/TRBV12-4	-	-	TRBJ1-3	14
TGTGCCAGCAGCGTGGCAGGTCACTCCGGCGAGACCCAGTACTTC	CASSVAGHSGETQYF	TRBV28	-	few	TRBJ2-5	15
TGCGCCAGCAGCTTGGTGAGCGGGACCCCCTACGAGCAGTACTTC	CASSLVSGTPYEQYF	TRBV5-1	TRBD2	-	TRBJ2-7	15
TGTGCCAGCAGTAAGGGACAAAACAATGAGCAGTTCTTC	CASSKGQNNEQFF	TRBV12-3/TRBV12-4	-	-	TRBJ2-1	13
TGCGGTGCTAGAGATTACCAGACTTTAGCCTACGAGCAGTACTTC	CGARDYQTLAYEQYF	TRBV20-1	-	few	TRBJ2-7	15
TGTGCCAGCAGACCGGGACAGGGGTCTTTCGTGAATGAGCAGTTCTTC	CASRPGQGSFVNEQFF	TRBV6-1	TRBD1	few	TRBJ2-1	16
TGTGCCAGCAGTTACCAGGACGGCATTCCAGATACGCAGTATTTT	CASSYQDGIPDTQYF	TRBV6-2/TRBV6-3	-	-	TRBJ2-3	15